This T cell receptor beta chain is drawn from a study of OX40 agonist ivuxolimab in advanced cancers. Looking at the study overall: Patients were roughly 87% male with ages roughly 20 to 80, mean roughly 55.

Produced via immunoSEQ multiplex PCR; TCRdb's table is partial and in-frame only. The sample shows about 150,000 clones, 85% to 95% of them seen only once. CDR3 length: 13 residues. From germline, CDR1 is SGHVS and CDR2 FNYEAQ. V lost 3 bases, J lost 8 bases, and 4 bases stayed unmatched. The specimen comprised CD4+ or CD8+ T cells sorted from blood, sampled in a trial of the OX40 agonist ivuxolimab. This receptor was taken from an adult with an advanced solid tumor such as melanoma, head and neck, liver or kidney cancer. This chain uses TRBV7-6 with TRBJ2-1, with TRBD2 matching over 7 bases. This CDR3 is CASSFRGRDEQFF. The DNA for the CDR3 is TGTGCCAGCAGCTTCCGGGGGAGGGATGAGCAGTTCTTC.